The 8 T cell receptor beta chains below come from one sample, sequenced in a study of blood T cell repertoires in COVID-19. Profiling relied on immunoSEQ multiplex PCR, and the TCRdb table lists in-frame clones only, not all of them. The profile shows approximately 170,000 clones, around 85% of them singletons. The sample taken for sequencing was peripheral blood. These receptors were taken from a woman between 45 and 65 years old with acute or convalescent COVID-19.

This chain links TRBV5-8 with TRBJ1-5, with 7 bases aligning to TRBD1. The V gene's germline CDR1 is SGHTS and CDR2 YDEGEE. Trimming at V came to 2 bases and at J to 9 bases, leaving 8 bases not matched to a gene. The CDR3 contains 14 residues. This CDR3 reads CASSLQGFGMPQHF. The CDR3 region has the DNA TGTGCCAGCAGCTTACAGGGGTTCGGGATGCCCCAGCATTTT.

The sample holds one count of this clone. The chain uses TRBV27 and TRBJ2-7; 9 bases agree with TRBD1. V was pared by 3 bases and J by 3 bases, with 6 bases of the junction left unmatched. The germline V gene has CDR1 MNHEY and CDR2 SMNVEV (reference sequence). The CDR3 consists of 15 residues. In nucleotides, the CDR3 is TGTGCCAGCAGTTTCTCCGGGACAGGGAACTACGAGCAGTACTTC. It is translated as CASSFSGTGNYEQYF.

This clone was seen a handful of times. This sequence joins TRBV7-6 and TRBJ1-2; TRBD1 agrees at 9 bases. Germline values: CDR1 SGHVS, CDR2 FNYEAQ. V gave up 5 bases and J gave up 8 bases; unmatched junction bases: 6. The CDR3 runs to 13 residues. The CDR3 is CASSPYRGQGYTF. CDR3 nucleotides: TGTGCCAGCAGCCCTTACAGGGGGCAGGGCTACACCTTC.

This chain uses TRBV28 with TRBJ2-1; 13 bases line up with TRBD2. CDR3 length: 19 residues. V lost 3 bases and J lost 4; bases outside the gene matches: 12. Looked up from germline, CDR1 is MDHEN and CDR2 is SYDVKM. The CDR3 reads CASSFTGRTSGRGYNEQFF. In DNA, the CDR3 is TGTGCCAGCAGTTTCACGGGAAGAACTAGCGGGAGGGGGTACAATGAGCAGTTCTTC.

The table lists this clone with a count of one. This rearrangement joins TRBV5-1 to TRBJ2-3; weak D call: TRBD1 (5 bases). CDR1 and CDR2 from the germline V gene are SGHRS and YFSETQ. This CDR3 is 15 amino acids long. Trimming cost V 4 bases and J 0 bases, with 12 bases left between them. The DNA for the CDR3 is TGCGCCAGCAGCCGGGCAGGGTTCAGCACAGATACGCAGTATTTT. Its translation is CASSRAGFSTDTQYF.

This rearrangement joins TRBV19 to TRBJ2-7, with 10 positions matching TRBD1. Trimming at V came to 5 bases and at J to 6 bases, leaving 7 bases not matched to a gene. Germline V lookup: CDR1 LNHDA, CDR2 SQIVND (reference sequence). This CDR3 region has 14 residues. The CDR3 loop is CASSPTGTGVEQYF. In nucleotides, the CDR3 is TGTGCCAGTAGTCCAACCGGGACAGGGGTCGAGCAGTACTTC.

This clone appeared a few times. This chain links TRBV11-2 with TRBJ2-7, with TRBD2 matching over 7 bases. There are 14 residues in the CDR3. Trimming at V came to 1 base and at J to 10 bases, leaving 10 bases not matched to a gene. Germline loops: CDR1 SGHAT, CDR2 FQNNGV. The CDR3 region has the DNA TGTGCCAGCAGCTTAGGCCTGGGGGGGACCCAACAGTACTTC. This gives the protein CASSLGLGGTQQYF.

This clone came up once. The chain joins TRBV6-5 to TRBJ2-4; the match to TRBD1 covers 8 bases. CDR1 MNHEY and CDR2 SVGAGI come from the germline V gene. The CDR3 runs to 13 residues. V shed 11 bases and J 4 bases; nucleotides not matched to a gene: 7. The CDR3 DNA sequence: TGTGCCGTCATCGACAGGGGTAAAAACATTCAGTACTTC. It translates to CAVIDRGKNIQYF.